The 27 T cell receptor beta chains in this list originate from one sample, sequenced in a study of HIV-infected patients and healthy controls. The repertoire came from unfractionated whole blood and reflected all unsorted peripheral T cells. cDNA was made from 400 to 500 ng RNA using alpha and beta constant primers. Separate chain-specific third strand synthesis with multiplexing indices produced the alpha and beta libraries. TCRdb re-analysed the 5' RACE reads in MiXCR, keeping a single row per CDR3 protein. The repertoire holds some 9,300 distinct CDR3 sequences, with under 11% as singletons. Sequencing was performed on blood, taken before antiretroviral therapy. Every receptor here comes from an adult with HIV infection.

This clonotype appeared a few times. The chain links TRBV19 to TRBJ1-2; 7 bases map to TRBD1. Germline-derived CDR1 and CDR2 are LNHDA and SQIVND (reference sequence). Unmatched junction bases numbered 8, after V lost 5 bases and J lost 5 bases. The CDR3 covers 14 residues. CDR3 DNA: TGTGCCAGTAGTCCTGACAGCAGGGGGTATGGCTACACCTTC. It translates to CASSPDSRGYGYTF. The full variable domain, completed using reference TRBV19 and TRBJ1-2, is DGGITQSPKYLFRKEGQNVTLSCEQNLNHDAMYWYRQDPGQGLRLIYYSQIVNDFQKGDIAEGYSVSREKKESFPLTVTSAQKNPTAFYLCASSPDSRGYGYTFGSGTRLTVV.

This clonotype was detected only a few times. The chain employs TRBV2 and TRBJ2-6, with TRBD1 as a possible D gene (6 bases). Germline V lookup: CDR1 SNHLY, CDR2 FYNNEI. Between the trimmed V and J ends, which lost 5 bases and 0 bases, there was a span of 14 bases. CDR3 size: 17 residues. This CDR3 reads CASSSPWDTSGANVLTF. CDR3 coding DNA: TGTGCCAGCAGTTCCCCTTGGGACACCTCTGGGGCCAACGTCCTGACTTTC.

There are many counts of this clonotype. This sequence joins TRBV12-3 or TRBV12-4 and TRBJ2-7; TRBD2 matches at 10 bases. J lost 7 bases, V lost 4 bases, and 16 bases had no gene match. The CDR3 runs 17 residues. Here the CDR3 DNA reads TGTGCCAGCAGTTACTACACCGGGACTAGCGCCCGGGGGGAGCAGTACTTC. It translates to CASSYYTGTSARGEQYF.

This clonotype has ten or more counts. V usage is TRBV7-9 and J usage is TRBJ2-7; D is unclear. CDR3 length: 14 amino acids. From germline, CDR1 is SEHNR and CDR2 FQNEAQ (reference sequence). V gave up 3 bases and J gave up 1 base, with 10 bases separating them. The CDR3 loop reads CASSFQAPSYEQYF. The CDR3 DNA reads as TGTGCCAGCAGCTTCCAGGCACCTTCCTACGAGCAGTACTTC.

This clonotype has at least ten counts. This chain links TRBV20-1 with TRBJ2-1; 10 bases map to TRBD2. CDR3 length: 15 residues. V dropped 5 bases and J dropped 5; count of bases not matched to a gene: 9. Germline V CDR1 and CDR2: DFQATT, SNEGSKA (reference sequence). CDR3 sequence: CSAGGTSGTNNEQFF. CDR3 bases: TGCAGTGCTGGGGGAACTAGCGGGACCAACAATGAGCAGTTCTTC.

V gene TRBV7-2 combines with J gene TRBJ2-7; D unresolved. The CDR3 consists of 14 residues. V was shortened by 1 base and J by 7 bases, with 14 bases between the two germline ends. The germline CDR1 and CDR2 sequences are SGHTA and FQGNSA. The CDR3 nucleotides read TGTGCCAGCAGCTTAGAGGGCCCTCAGGCTGAGCAGTACTTC. This encodes CASSLEGPQAEQYF.

This clonotype is labeled medium-sized. V usage is TRBV29-1 and J usage is TRBJ2-1; 9 bases are a match to TRBD1. From germline, CDR1 is SQVTM and CDR2 ANQGSEA. Trimming removed 5 bases from V and 5 bases from J; junction bases left unmatched: 1. This CDR3 has 12 residues. This chain's CDR3 is CSVWTGDNEQFF. CDR3 DNA sequence: TGCAGCGTTTGGACAGGGGACAATGAGCAGTTCTTC.

Within the sample, this clonotype is medium-sized. V is TRBV28 and J is TRBJ2-1; D possibly matches TRBD1 or TRBD2 (5 bases each). CDR1 and CDR2 (germline): MDHEN, SYDVKM. The CDR3 is 13 amino acids. With 2 bases removed from V and 9 bases from J, the gap between germline ends came to 11 bases. CDR3 DNA sequence: TGTGCCAGCAGTTTAGGGACCCTTGGTGAGCAGTTCTTC. Translating it yields CASSLGTLGEQFF.

This clonotype was seen repeatedly, ten times or more. The chain links TRBV19 to TRBJ2-7, with TRBD1 identical over 7 bases. The CDR3 spans 14 residues. Looked up from germline, CDR1 is LNHDA and CDR2 is SQIVND (reference sequence). J was trimmed by 2 bases and V by 1 base; bases with no gene match: 2. CDR3 DNA: TGTGCCAGTAGTATAGGACAGGGTGCCTACGAGCAGTACTTC. It is translated as CASSIGQGAYEQYF.

At least ten counts were recorded for this clonotype. This sequence joins TRBV28 and TRBJ2-7; unclear D gene. The CDR3 is 15 residues long. Looked up from germline, CDR1 is MDHEN and CDR2 is SYDVKM. V lost 5 bases to trimming and J lost 0 bases, with 14 bases between them. The CDR3 region is CASSLPDASSYEQYF. Here the CDR3 DNA reads TGTGCCAGCAGTCTCCCGGACGCGAGCTCCTACGAGCAGTACTTC.

This clonotype was observed many times. The rearrangement links TRBV7-2 to TRBJ2-1, with D possibly matching TRBD1 (5 bases). This CDR3 has 14 amino acids. Trimming removed 3 bases from V and 8 bases from J, with 14 bases in between. The germline CDR1 and CDR2 sequences are SGHTA and FQGNSA. CDR3 sequence reads: CASSLNNRFYEQFF. The CDR3 nucleotides read TGTGCCAGCAGCTTGAACAACAGGTTTTATGAGCAGTTCTTC.

This clonotype showed up many times. The chain recombines TRBV6-5 with TRBJ1-1; possible D gene TRBD1, 6 bases. Germline lookup yields CDR1 MNHEY and CDR2 SVGAGI. V was cut by 10 bases and J by 5 bases, with 17 bases left in between. There are 13 residues in the CDR3. CDR3 sequence reads: CATTGRKSTEAFF. The CDR3, as DNA: TGTGCCACGACAGGCCGGAAAAGTACTGAAGCTTTCTTT.

In this sample, this clonotype turned up many times. V and J are TRBV25-1 and TRBJ2-1; no clear D gene. The V and J ends lost 4 bases and 7 bases respectively, with 5 bases between them. Looked up from germline, CDR1 is MGHDK and CDR2 is SYGVNS. CDR3 length: 11 amino acids. CDR3 coding DNA: TGTGCCAGCAGTGGGGGAAATGAGCAGTTCTTC. Translated: CASSGGNEQFF.

This clonotype was counted many times. The CDR3 is CASSQDRREGEQFF. The CDR3 bases are TGCGCCAGCAGCCAAGATAGGCGGGAAGGTGAGCAGTTCTTC. This chain connects TRBV4-1 to TRBJ2-1; weak D call: TRBD2 (6 bases). CDR1 is MGHRA, CDR2 YSYEKL, per germline. The CDR3 extends over 14 amino acids. V was trimmed by 0 bases and J by 9 bases, leaving 12 bases between them.

In this sample, this clonotype turned up many times. This chain connects TRBV3-1 to TRBJ2-3; D might be TRBD1 (5 bases). Deletions cut 4 bases from V and 2 bases from J, with 16 bases between. The germline V gene has CDR1 LGHDT and CDR2 YNNKEL (reference sequence). This CDR3 spans 16 amino acids. The CDR3 protein is CASSRLDRMTTDTQYF. CDR3 nucleotide sequence: TGTGCCAGCAGCCGTCTAGACAGAATGACCACAGATACGCAGTATTTT.

In this sample, this clonotype turned up many times. The genes are TRBV29-1 and TRBJ1-1; no definite D call. Germline CDR1 and CDR2: SQVTM and ANQGSEA. This CDR3 comprises 12 residues. The ends were cut back, 2 bases at V and 6 bases at J, with 10 bases in the middle. CDR3 sequence (DNA): TGCAGCGTTGAAAAAGAAGTACCTGAAGCTTTCTTT. Its translation is CSVEKEVPEAFF.

At least ten counts were recorded for this clonotype. The chain uses TRBV7-9 and TRBJ1-6; maybe TRBD1 (5 bases). Germline lookup yields CDR1 SEHNR and CDR2 FQNEAQ (reference sequence). V dropped 3 bases and J dropped 7 bases, with 19 bases sitting between them. CDR3 size: 17 residues. The CDR3 region is CASSFLQGITPNSPLHF. In nucleotides, the CDR3 is TGTGCCAGCAGCTTCCTCCAGGGAATTACCCCAAATTCACCCCTCCACTTT.

This clonotype appeared many times. The chain recombines TRBV30 with TRBJ2-1; D unclear. CDR1 is GTSNPN and CDR2 is SVGIG in the germline V gene (reference sequence). This CDR3 region has 14 residues. The germline V and J ends were trimmed by 4 bases and 3 bases, with 13 bases remaining between them. CDR3 coding DNA: TGTGCCTGGATCAAGGCCCCGGACTACAATGAGCAGTTCTTC. As protein: CAWIKAPDYNEQFF.

This clonotype was detected ten times or more. The chain couples TRBV4-3 to TRBJ2-7, with 8 nucleotides matching TRBD2. The trim removed 4 bases at V and 5 bases at J, leaving 22 bases unmatched. In germline, CDR1 is LGHNA, CDR2 YSLEER. The CDR3 is 19 amino acids. This chain's CDR3 is CASSREVRASGPDAHEQYF. The CDR3 bases are TGCGCCAGCAGCCGAGAGGTTCGAGCTAGCGGGCCAGATGCCCACGAGCAGTACTTC.

Many counts were recorded for this clonotype. CDR3 sequence: CASSQRGQLYGYTF. CDR3 coding DNA: TGTGCCAGCAGCCAACGGGGACAGCTCTATGGCTACACCTTC. This rearrangement joins TRBV4-2 to TRBJ1-2; 7 bases match TRBD1. V was pared by 2 bases and J by 4 bases, with 4 bases of the junction left unmatched. This CDR3 region has 14 residues. Germline assignment: CDR1 LGHNA and CDR2 YNFKEQ.

This clonotype was seen ten or more times. The V gene is TRBV15, the J gene TRBJ2-1; unclear D gene. This CDR3 comprises 14 residues. The V gene's germline CDR1 is LNHNV and CDR2 YYDKDF (reference sequence). V was pared by 5 bases and J by 5 bases, with 13 bases between. The CDR3 bases are TGTGCCACCAGCGGGGTCAGGAGCAACAATGAGCAGTTCTTC. Its translation is CATSGVRSNNEQFF.

The chain uses TRBV7-8 and TRBJ2-3, with 9 bases fitting TRBD1. The CDR3 consists of 15 residues. Germline trimming cut 3 bases from V and 6 bases from J; bases unmatched to any gene: 7. Per the germline V gene, CDR1 is SGHVS and CDR2 is FQNEAQ. The CDR3 is CASSLTGGPRDTQYF. In DNA form, the CDR3 reads TGTGCCAGCAGCTTGACAGGGGGGCCGAGGGATACGCAGTATTTT.

The rearrangement joins TRBV29-1 to TRBJ1-2; D uncertain. The V gene's germline CDR1 is SQVTM and CDR2 ANQGSEA. The CDR3 is made up of 11 amino acids. V gave up 4 bases and J gave up 2 bases, with 5 bases separating them. This CDR3 is CSVVENYGYTF. As DNA, the CDR3 is TGCAGCGTTGTGGAGAACTATGGCTACACCTTC.

This clonotype was counted ten times or more. The chain couples TRBV9 to TRBJ2-7; D is uncertain. This CDR3 spans 15 amino acids. Between the trimmed V and J ends, which lost 0 bases and 0 bases, there was a span of 10 bases. Per germline, CDR1 SGDLS and CDR2 YYNGEE. CDR3 sequence: CASSVDWISSYEQYF. CDR3 DNA: TGTGCCAGCAGCGTAGATTGGATAAGCTCCTACGAGCAGTACTTC.

At least ten counts were recorded for this clonotype. V usage is TRBV4-2 and J usage is TRBJ1-2; TRBD1 is a possible D gene (5 bases). Germline lookup yields CDR1 LGHNA and CDR2 YNFKEQ. The CDR3 is 13 residues long. Trimming removed 1 base from V and 9 bases from J, with 12 bases in between. In nucleotides, the CDR3 is TGTGCCAGCAGCCAAGTAGGGGTTTGGCGCTACACCTTC. This encodes CASSQVGVWRYTF.

This chain connects TRBV7-9 to TRBJ1-6; D is unclear. In germline, CDR1 is SEHNR, CDR2 FQNEAQ (reference sequence). Trimming took 0 bases from V and 14 from J, leaving 8 bases between them. There are 12 residues in the CDR3. CDR3 residues: CASSLAGEALHF. The CDR3 nucleotides read TGTGCCAGCAGCTTAGCTGGGGAGGCCCTCCACTTT.

This clonotype was seen ten or more times. The rearrangement links TRBV18 to TRBJ1-1; weak D call: TRBD1 (5 bases). CDR3 length equals 13 residues. The V gene's germline CDR1 is KGHSH and CDR2 LQKENI. V was cut by 3 bases and J by 4 bases, with 9 bases left in between. CDR3 in amino acids: CASSPGGPTEAFF. DNA for the CDR3: TGTGCCAGCTCACCGGGGGGACCCACTGAAGCTTTCTTT.